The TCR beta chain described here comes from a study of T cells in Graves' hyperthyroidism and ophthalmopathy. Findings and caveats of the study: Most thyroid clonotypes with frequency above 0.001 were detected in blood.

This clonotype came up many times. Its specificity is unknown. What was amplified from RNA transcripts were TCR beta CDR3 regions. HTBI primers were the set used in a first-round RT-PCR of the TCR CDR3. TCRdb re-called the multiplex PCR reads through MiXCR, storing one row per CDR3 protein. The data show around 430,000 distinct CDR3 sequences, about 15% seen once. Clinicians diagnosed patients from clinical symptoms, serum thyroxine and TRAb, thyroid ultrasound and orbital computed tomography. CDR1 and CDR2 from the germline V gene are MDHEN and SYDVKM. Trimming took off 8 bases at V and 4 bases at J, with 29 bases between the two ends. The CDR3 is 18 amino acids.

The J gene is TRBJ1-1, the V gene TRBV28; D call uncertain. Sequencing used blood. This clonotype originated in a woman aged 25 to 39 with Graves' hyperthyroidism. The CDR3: CASCIVILGVRMGTEAFF. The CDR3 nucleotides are TGTGCCAGCTGTATAGTCATACTGGGTGTAAGAATGGGCACTGAAGCTTTCTTT.